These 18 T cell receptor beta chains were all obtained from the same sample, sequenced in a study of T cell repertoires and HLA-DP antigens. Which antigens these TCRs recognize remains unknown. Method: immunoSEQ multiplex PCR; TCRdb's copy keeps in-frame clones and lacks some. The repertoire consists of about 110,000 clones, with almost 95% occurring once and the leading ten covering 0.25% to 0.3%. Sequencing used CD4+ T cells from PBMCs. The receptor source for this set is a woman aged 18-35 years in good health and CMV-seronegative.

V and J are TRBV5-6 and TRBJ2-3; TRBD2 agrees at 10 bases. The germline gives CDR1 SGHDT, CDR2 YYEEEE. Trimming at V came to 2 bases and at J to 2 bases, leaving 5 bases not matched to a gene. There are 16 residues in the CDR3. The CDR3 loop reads CASSFRLAGNTDTQYF. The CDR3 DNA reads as TGTGCCAGCAGCTTTCGACTAGCGGGCAACACAGATACGCAGTATTTT. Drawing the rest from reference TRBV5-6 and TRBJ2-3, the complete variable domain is DAGVTQSPTHLIKTRGQQVTLRCSPKSGHDTVSWYQQALGQGPQFIFQYYEEEERQRGNFPDRFSGHQFPNYSSELNVNALLLGDSALYLCASSFRLAGNTDTQYFGPGTRLTVL.

Here the CDR3 reads CASSLGFWLGQGGNTEAFF. DNA of the CDR3: TGTGCCAGCAGTTTAGGGTTCTGGTTAGGACAGGGAGGGAACACTGAAGCTTTCTTT. The chain has TRBV27 and TRBJ1-1; 8 nucleotides agree with TRBD1. With 2 bases clipped from V and 1 base from J, the junction kept 15 bases outside the gene matches. This CDR3 is built from 19 residues. The germline CDR1 and CDR2 sequences are MNHEY and SMNVEV (reference sequence).

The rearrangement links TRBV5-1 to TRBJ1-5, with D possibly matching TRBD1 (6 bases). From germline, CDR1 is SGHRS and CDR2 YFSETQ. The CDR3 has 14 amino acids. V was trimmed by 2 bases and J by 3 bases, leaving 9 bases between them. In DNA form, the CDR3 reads TGCGCCAGCAGCTTTACAGGGCTCAATCAGCCCCAGCATTTT. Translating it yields CASSFTGLNQPQHF.

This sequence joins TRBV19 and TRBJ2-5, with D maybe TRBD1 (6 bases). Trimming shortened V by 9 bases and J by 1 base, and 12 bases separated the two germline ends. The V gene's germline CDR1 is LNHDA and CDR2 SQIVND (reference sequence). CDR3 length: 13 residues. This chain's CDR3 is CASKTTGQETQYF. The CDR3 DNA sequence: TGTGCCAGCAAGACGACAGGCCAAGAGACCCAGTACTTC.

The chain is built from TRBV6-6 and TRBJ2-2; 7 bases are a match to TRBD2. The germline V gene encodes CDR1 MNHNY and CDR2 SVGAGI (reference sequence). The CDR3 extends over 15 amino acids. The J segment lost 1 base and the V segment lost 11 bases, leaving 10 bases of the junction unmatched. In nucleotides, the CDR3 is TGTGCCTCTCGTATGGGGGGGGTGAACACCGGGGAGCTGTTTTTT. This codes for CASRMGGVNTGELFF.

Written as DNA, the CDR3 is TGTGCCAGTAGTTACGGGACAGGAAACACCATATATTTT. Its protein product is CASSYGTGNTIYF. J is TRBJ1-3 and V is TRBV19, with D possibly TRBD1 on 6 matching bases. CDR1 and CDR2 from the germline V gene are LNHDA and SQIVND (reference sequence). Trimming cost V 5 bases and J 4 bases, with 9 bases left between them. CDR3 size: 13 residues.

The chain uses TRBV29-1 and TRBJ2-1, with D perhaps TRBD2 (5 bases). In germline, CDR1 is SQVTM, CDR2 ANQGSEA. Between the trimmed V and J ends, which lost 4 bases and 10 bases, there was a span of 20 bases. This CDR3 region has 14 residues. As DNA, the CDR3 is TGCAGCGTTGTATGGCAGCGGTCGGGGTGGGAGCAGTTCTTC. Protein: CSVVWQRSGWEQFF.

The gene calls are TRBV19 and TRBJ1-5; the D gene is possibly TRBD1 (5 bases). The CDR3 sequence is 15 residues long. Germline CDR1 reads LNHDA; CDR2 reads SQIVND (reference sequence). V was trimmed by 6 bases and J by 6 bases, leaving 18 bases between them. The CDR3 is CASRAGPTDTQPQHF. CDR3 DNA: TGTGCCAGTAGGGCGGGACCGACGGATACTCAGCCCCAGCATTTT. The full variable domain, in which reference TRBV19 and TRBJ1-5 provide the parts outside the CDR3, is DGGITQSPKYLFRKEGQNVTLSCEQNLNHDAMYWYRQDPGQGLRLIYYSQIVNDFQKGDIAEGYSVSREKKESFPLTVTSAQKNPTAFYLCASRAGPTDTQPQHFGDGTRLSIL.

The CDR3 nucleotides read TGTGCCAGCAGTTCCCTCTACGAGCAGTACGTC. It specifies CASSSLYEQYV. V usage is TRBV28 and J usage is TRBJ2-7; D is undetermined. Trimming left V 4 bases short and J 3 bases short, with 4 bases between. The germline V gene encodes CDR1 MDHEN and CDR2 SYDVKM. The CDR3 covers 11 residues.

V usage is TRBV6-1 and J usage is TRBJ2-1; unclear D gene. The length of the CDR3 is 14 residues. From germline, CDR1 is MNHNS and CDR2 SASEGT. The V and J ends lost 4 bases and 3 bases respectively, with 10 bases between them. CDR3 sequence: CASSVQDNYNEQFF. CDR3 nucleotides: TGTGCCAGCAGTGTTCAGGATAACTACAATGAGCAGTTCTTC.

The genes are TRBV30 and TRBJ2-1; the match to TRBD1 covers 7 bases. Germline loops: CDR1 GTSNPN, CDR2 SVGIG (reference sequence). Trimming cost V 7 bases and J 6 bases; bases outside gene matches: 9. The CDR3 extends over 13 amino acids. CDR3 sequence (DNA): TGTGCCTTTACACGGGCAGGGGGCAATGAGCAGTTCTTC. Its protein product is CAFTRAGGNEQFF.

CDR3 DNA sequence: TGTGCCAGCAGGGGACTAGCGGGCCTCACAGATACGCAGTATTTT. Its protein is CASRGLAGLTDTQYF. This chain uses TRBV6-1 with TRBJ2-3, with 12 bases that match TRBD2. Losses at the gene ends were 6 bases for V and 2 bases for J; bases not matched to a gene: 3. Germline V gene lookup returns CDR1 MNHNS and CDR2 SASEGT. The CDR3 extends over 15 amino acids.

The CDR3, as DNA: TGTGCCAGCAGTTTATGGGCAGTTCCCTACGAGCAGTACTTC. It codes for CASSLWAVPYEQYF. V is TRBV28 and J is TRBJ2-7; no clear D. Per the germline V gene, CDR1 is MDHEN and CDR2 is SYDVKM. V was clipped by 0 bases and J by 2 bases, with 8 bases between them. The CDR3 is 14 residues long. Filled out from reference TRBV28 and TRBJ2-7, the complete variable domain reads DVKVTQSSRYLVKRTGEKVFLECVQDMDHENMFWYRQDPGLGLRLIYFSYDVKMKEKGDIPEGYSVSREKKERFSLILESASTNQTSMYLCASSLWAVPYEQYFGPGTRLTVT.

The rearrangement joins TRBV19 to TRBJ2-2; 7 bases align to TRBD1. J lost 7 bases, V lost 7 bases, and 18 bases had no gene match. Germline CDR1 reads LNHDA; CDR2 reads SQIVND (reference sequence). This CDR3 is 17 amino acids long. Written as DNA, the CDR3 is TGTGCCAGTAAAGGTAACGAGCGAAGGGGGCGCAGCGGGGAGCTGTTTTTT. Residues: CASKGNERRGRSGELFF. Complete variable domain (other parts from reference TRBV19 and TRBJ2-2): DGGITQSPKYLFRKEGQNVTLSCEQNLNHDAMYWYRQDPGQGLRLIYYSQIVNDFQKGDIAEGYSVSREKKESFPLTVTSAQKNPTAFYLCASKGNERRGRSGELFFGEGSRLTVL.

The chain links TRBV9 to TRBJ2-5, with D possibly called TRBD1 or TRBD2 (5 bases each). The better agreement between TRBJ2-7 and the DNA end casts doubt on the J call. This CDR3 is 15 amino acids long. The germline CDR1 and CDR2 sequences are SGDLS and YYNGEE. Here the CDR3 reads CASSPRPGQTYEQYF. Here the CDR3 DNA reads TGTGCCAGCAGCCCCCGACCGGGGCAAACCTACGAGCAGTACTTC.

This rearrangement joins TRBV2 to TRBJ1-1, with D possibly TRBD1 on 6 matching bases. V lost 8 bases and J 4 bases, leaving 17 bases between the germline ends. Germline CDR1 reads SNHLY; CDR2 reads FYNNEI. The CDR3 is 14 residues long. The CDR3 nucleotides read TGTGCCAGCTCCAAGACAGGTTATGGCACTGAAGCTTTCTTT. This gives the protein CASSKTGYGTEAFF. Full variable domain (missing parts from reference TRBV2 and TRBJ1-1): EPEVTQTPSHQVTQMGQEVILRCVPISNHLYFYWYRQILGQKVEFLVSFYNNEISEKSEIFDDQFSVERPDGSNFTLKIRSTKLEDSAMYFCASSKTGYGTEAFFGQGTRLTVV.

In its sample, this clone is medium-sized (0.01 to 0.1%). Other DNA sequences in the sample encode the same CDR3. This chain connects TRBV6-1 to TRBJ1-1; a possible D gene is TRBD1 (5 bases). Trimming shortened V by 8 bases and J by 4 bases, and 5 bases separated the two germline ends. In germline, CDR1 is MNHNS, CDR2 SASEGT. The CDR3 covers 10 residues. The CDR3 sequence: CASGGTEAFF. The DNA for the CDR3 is TGTGCCAGCGGGGGCACTGAAGCTTTCTTT.

The CDR3 reads CASKLADFYNEQFF. The CDR3 nucleotides are TGTGCCAGCAAATTAGCGGACTTCTACAATGAGCAGTTCTTC. The chain links TRBV28 to TRBJ2-1; D possibly corresponds to TRBD2 (6 bases). The V gene's germline CDR1 is MDHEN and CDR2 SYDVKM. Trimming shortened V by 7 bases and J by 3 bases, and 13 bases separated the two germline ends. The CDR3 sequence is 14 residues long.